This T cell receptor (beta chain) was profiled in a study of blood T cell repertoires in COVID-19. In the study overall: T cells, B-cell-depleted T cells, or PBMCs provided the cDNA or gDNA that served as material.

The CDR3 spans 13 residues. V was clipped by 6 bases and J by 8 bases, with 14 bases between them. CDR1 MDHEN and CDR2 SYDVKM come from the germline V gene. Living in roughly 23 US areas, the participants were between roughly 18 and 89 years of age. Profiling relied on immunoSEQ multiplex PCR, and the TCRdb table lists in-frame clones only, not all of them. The sample shows roughly 180,000 clones, around 83% of them seen only once. The chain employs TRBV28 and TRBJ2-1; D might be TRBD2 (6 bases). What was sequenced was PBMCs or T cells enriched from blood (not recorded which). The receptor was isolated from a woman in her forties or fifties in a cohort exposed to, infected with or recovered from COVID-19 (not recorded which). DNA of the CDR3: TGTGCCAGCAGGAAAATGGGGGGAGATGAGCAGTTCTTC. This codes for CASRKMGGDEQFF.